This TCR beta chain appears in the sequencing data of a study of cytomegalovirus exposure and HLA in healthy donors (dated by TCRdb to about 2017). In the study overall: An earlier analysis of approximately 600 of the donors reported 250 to 300 Gb of sequence data and approximately 110 million unique TCR beta sequences from 190 million or so T cells. In a later analysis, previously published TCR beta repertoires from several hundred donors were re-analyzed and high-resolution HLA genotyping was added so that TCR occurrence patterns could be studied. In a later genetic analysis, genome-wide SNP genotypes for 398 of the 666 donors were used, and that subset was treated as a discovery cohort. Every repertoire in the discovery cohort had been generated on one and the same sequencing platform. The study was designed to test whether signatures of past pathogen exposure could be identified by cataloging public T cell receptors. HLA typing covered class I and class II loci at four-digit resolution. Using immunosequencing, the study profiled T cell repertoires from about 620 subjects and related those repertoires to cytomegalovirus serostatus. Of the roughly 400 genotyped donors, approximately 82% fell in the genetic ancestry cluster associated with self-reported Caucasian donors. The later analysis used no new phenotypic data to find candidate immune exposures, relying instead on TCR beta sequences and their occurrence across donors. An earlier analysis of several hundred of the donors applied high-throughput TCR beta sequencing to assess whether each TCR beta V gene segment acted as functional or pseudogenic. Four or five DR-DQ haplotypes were handled as single units for association and clustering because linkage in the cohort was strong. An early release covering about 600 HLA-typed donors comprised about 310 gigabases of sequencing data and around 86 million unique TCR sequences. Alongside the repertoire data, information on donor age, sex, ethnicity and CMV serostatus was compiled. Among 398 genotyped donors of the cohort, an average of approximately 250,000 unique TCR beta nucleotide sequences were sequenced per donor, about a sixth of them non-productive. The number of donors typed differed by locus, with about 620-630 for A, B, C, DRB1 and DQB1, approximately 500 for DQA1, under 610 for DPA1, and 400 to 490 for DPB1. The study combined high-throughput TCR immunosequencing, statistical association of individual TCRs with disease status, and machine learning to predict cytomegalovirus infection status. Besides the first cohort of 500 to 700 subjects, a separate validation cohort made up of 95 to 150 different subjects was used. What the work shows at the level of the full study, not this receptor alone: A few of the identified cytomegalovirus-associated TCR beta chains were confirmed in vitro to be specific for cytomegalovirus antigens. Because counts were too low, some 17 rarely observed V segments, including chromosome 9 orphons, were left out of the earlier analysis of about 500 of the donors. In a later analysis, the rate of TCR association differed among HLA loci, with DRB1 alleles having the most associated TCRs and HLA-C alleles having the fewest. Across donors, most TCR sequences were observed very rarely, whereas some public TCRs were present in many individuals. In a later analysis, HLA-associated TCR beta chains were found to be more clonally expanded and to have lower generation probabilities than equally common non-associated chains. In an earlier analysis of some 550 of the donors, most TCR beta V segments were observed in productive rearrangements about 90% or about 30% of the time, broadly matching IMGT annotations. In the study, some 160 TCR beta chains were listed as associated with cytomegalovirus. A later genetic analysis reported fewer N-insertions in productive TCRs among donors in an Asian-associated ancestry cluster than the approximately 700-donor mean. A cluster of highly shared sequence variants was judged likely to be a technical artifact of the sequencing pipeline. The authors suggested that the approach could potentially be extended to other disease states and immunological phenotypes. Cytomegalovirus status was reported to be diagnosed by the classifier with high specificity and sensitivity in both the original and validation cohorts. The only immune exposure information available for the cohort was CMV serostatus. The 87-base-pair reads could not distinguish some IMGT-functional V segments, including TRBV6-2 and TRBV6-3, so those segments were excluded. Specific HLA alleles were associated with more than 15,000 TCR beta sequences at a false discovery rate of 0.05 in a later analysis. Strong co-occurrence of HLA alleles, especially DR and DQ, made assigning TCR associations to individual alleles difficult. Roughly uniform sequencing depth across donors was assumed in presence/absence analyses, although this assumption may not hold. Because HLA typing was unavailable for some donors at each locus, only the typed subset was used in association tests. Linkage disequilibrium might explain the correlated functional status among segregating V segments, but an unknown experimental factor could not be excluded. According to a later analysis, most CMV-associated TCR beta chains appeared to be HLA-restricted, and the HLA associations seemed to be driven largely by CMV exposure. In this cohort, only TCR beta chains were sequenced, and detectable features were limited by the absence of alpha or paired-chain data. An association between a missense DCLRE1C variant and V-gene and J-gene trimming of TCR beta chains was found in a later genetic analysis and replicated in an independent cohort. A further reported finding was that TCR beta sequences accurately predicted the HLA-A and HLA-B alleles for most subjects in the first cohort. According to a later analysis, parvovirus B19, influenza, CMV and Epstein-Barr virus appeared linked to several top co-occurrence clusters.

Library preparation employed the immunoSEQ multiplex PCR assay. A mixture of 60 forward primers for TCR Vbeta segments and 13 reverse primers for TCR Jbeta segments was used in the multiplex PCR. The CDR3 region of rearranged TCR beta genes was amplified from genomic DNA with a multiplex PCR assay. The amplified TCR beta libraries were sequenced on the Illumina HiSeq System as 87-base-pair reads. The authors' pipeline ran thus. In a later analysis, about 80 million unique TCR beta chains were counted across the approximately 620 repertoires, and about 9.9 million of these chains were shared by at least two donors. Raw reads were error-corrected and collapsed into unique sequences with a nearest-neighbor algorithm that merged closely related sequences to remove PCR and sequencing errors. Alignment of CDR3 sequences to IMGT reference sequences was used to assign V, D and J gene segments. Each retained sequence needed at least a six-nucleotide match to both a V gene segment and a J gene segment. Rearrangements were called productive when the CDR3 lacked stop codons and stayed in frame with V and J; all others were non-productive. Following IMGT convention, CDR3 was defined as the stretch from the second conserved V-encoded cysteine up to the conserved J-encoded phenylalanine. Sequences without an unambiguous match to a single V gene segment were excluded from the earlier analysis of about 630 of the donors. In an earlier analysis of 450 to 750 of the donors, a V segment was called functional when productive rearrangements were above 56.7%, and segregating when the standard deviation between donors exceeded 5%. A statistical classification framework was developed to diagnose cytomegalovirus status using the catalog of TCR beta chain sequences. In a later analysis, TCR nucleotide sequences were compared against IMGT/GENE-DB human TR gene sequences so that V and J genes could be assigned. A later analysis assigned CDR3 sequences and most-parsimonious VDJ recombination scenarios with the TCRdist pipeline. A later analysis defined each TCR beta chain by its CDR3 amino acid sequence plus V-gene family, and excluded reads lacking a unique V-gene family. To address suspected cross-contamination and a sequencing artifact, a later analysis removed under 600 highly shared, low-generation-probability nucleotide sequences. In a later analysis, a clonal expansion index was calculated for each public chain from normalized within-repertoire ranks of inferred template counts. A later analysis computed generation probabilities with a VDJ recombination model fitted to out-of-frame rearrangements, and checked the results against IGoR. In a later analysis, hypergeometric tests were used to score TCR-TCR, TCR-HLA and TCR-CMV co-occurrence, with a repertoire-size bias correction applied to TCR pairs. A later analysis estimated false discovery rates by permuting HLA or CMV assignments 20 times. In a later analysis, co-occurring TCRs were grouped with DBSCAN, and TCRdist sequence similarity was added when clustering was performed within HLA-allele-positive subsets. Repertoires with fewer than 30,000 or more than 120,000 public chains, plus five repertoires with anomalous nucleotide sharing, were excluded from co-occurrence clustering. In its TCRdb copy, this immuneACCESS table keeps in-frame sequences only and misses some clones. Where compared with another copy, unresolved V genes explain less than half of these, and the others have no known cause. The DNA was the basis for D and trimming; V, J and clone size are from that table. This sample is represented by more than 110,000 clones; over 70% of them were singletons. 2.5% to 3.5% of the sample is taken by the ten largest.

V loses 6 bases at its end and J loses 0 bases; junction bases beyond the gene matches: 1. The CDR3 spans 15 residues, from the cysteine through the phenylalanine. The retained sequence is limited to the CDR3, 45 bases, with the frame set at the first base. The germline V gene gives CDR1 as MNHNS and CDR2 as SASEGT. The cohort was made up of around 720 healthy bone marrow donors. At the time of sampling, every cohort member was nominally healthy, though immune exposures that went unrecorded were likely present. The donor was CMV seronegative and belonged to the group of under 400 seronegative cohort members. A peripheral blood sample was collected from each donor, and TCR beta sequencing was performed on peripheral blood mononuclear cells. Genomic DNA was extracted from the blood cell samples with the Qiagen DNeasy Blood Extraction Kit. Comments on this clone: Its antigen is unknown. Within one base of it there is no much larger clone, and no base qualities were kept.

The V gene is TRBV6-1 and the J gene is TRBJ2-7; 14 bases in between match TRBD2. The specimen sequenced was PBMCs. This TCR derives from a male donor in good health and CMV-seronegative. The bases read TGTGCCAGCAGAGGGACTAGCGGGAGCTCCTACGAGCAGTACTTC. Protein translation: CASRGTSGSSYEQYF.